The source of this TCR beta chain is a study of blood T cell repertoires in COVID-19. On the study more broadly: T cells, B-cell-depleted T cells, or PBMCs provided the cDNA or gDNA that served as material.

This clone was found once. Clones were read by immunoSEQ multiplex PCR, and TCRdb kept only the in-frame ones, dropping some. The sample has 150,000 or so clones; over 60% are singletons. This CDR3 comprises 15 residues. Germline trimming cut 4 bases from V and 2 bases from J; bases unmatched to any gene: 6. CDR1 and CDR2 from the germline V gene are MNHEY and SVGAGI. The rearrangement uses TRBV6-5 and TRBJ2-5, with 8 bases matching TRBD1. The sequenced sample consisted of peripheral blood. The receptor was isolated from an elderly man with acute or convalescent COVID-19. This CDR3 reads CASSSPGQAQETQYF. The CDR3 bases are TGTGCCAGCAGTTCTCCGGGACAGGCGCAAGAGACCCAGTACTTC.